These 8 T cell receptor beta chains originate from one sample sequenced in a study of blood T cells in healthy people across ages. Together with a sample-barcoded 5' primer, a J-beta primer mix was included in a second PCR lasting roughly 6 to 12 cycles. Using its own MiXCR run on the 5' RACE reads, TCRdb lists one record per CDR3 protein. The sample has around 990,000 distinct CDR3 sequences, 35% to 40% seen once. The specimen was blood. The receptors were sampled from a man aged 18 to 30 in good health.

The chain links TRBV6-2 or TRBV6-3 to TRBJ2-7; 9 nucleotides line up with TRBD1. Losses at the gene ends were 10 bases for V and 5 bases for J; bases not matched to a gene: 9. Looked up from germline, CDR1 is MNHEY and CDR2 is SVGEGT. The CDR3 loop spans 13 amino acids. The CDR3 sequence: CATTGQGSHEQYF. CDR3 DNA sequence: TGTGCCACGACGGGACAGGGTTCCCACGAGCAGTACTTC.

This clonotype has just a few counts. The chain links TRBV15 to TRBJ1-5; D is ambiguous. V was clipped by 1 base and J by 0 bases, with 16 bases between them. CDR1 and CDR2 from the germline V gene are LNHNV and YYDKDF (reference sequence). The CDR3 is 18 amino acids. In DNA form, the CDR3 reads TGTGCCACCAGCAGAGCTGGAGACGGCAGTTATAGCAATCAGCCCCAGCATTTT. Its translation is CATSRAGDGSYSNQPQHF.

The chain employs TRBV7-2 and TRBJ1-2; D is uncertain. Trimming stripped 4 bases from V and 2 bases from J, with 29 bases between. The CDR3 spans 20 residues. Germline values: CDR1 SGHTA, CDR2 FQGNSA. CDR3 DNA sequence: TGTGCCAGCAGCTCACCCACATTAATCAACTGGCGCACACGAAACTATGGCTACACCTTC. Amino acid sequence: CASSSPTLINWRTRNYGYTF.

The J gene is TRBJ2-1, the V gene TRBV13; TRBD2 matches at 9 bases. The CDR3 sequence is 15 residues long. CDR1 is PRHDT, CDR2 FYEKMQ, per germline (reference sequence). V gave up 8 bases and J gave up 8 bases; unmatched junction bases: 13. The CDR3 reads CASDPSGDLRDEQFF. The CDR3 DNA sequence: TGTGCCAGCGATCCTAGCGGGGACTTAAGGGATGAGCAGTTCTTC.

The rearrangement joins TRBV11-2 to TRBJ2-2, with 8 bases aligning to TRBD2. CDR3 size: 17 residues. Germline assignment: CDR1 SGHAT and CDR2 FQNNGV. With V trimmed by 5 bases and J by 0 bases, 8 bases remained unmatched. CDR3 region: CASSLRGLGSNTGELFF. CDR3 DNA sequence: TGTGCCAGCAGCCTTCGGGGACTAGGCTCGAACACCGGGGAGCTGTTTTTT.

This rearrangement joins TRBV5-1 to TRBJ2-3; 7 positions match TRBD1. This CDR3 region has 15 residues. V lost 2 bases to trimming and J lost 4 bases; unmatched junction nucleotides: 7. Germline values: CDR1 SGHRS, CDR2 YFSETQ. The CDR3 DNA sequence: TGCGCCAGCAGCTTCCAGGGGGAAGGTCCAGATACGCAGTATTTT. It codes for CASSFQGEGPDTQYF.

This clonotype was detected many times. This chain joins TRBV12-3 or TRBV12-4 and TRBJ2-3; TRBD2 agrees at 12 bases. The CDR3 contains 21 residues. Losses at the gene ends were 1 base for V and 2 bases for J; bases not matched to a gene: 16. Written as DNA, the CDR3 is TGTGCCAGCAGTTTAGTCTTTGGACTAGCGGGGTCTATCGAGGTCACAGATACGCAGTATTTT. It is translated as CASSLVFGLAGSIEVTDTQYF.

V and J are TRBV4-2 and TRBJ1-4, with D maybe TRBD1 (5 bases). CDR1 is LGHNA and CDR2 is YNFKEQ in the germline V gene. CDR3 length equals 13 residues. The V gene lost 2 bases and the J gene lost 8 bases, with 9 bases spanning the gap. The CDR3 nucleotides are TGTGCCAGCAGCCAAACTCGGGACGAAAAACTGTTTTTT. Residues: CASSQTRDEKLFF.